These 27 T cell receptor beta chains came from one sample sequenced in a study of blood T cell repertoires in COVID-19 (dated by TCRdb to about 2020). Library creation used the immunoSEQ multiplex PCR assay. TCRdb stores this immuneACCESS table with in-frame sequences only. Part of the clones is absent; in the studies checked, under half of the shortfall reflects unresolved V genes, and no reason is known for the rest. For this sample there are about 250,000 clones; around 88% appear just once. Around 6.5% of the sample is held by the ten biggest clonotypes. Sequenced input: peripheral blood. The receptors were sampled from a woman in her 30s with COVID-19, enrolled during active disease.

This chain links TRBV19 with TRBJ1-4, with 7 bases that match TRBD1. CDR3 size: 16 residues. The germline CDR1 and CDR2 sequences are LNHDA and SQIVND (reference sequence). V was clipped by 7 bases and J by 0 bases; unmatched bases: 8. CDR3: CASKSTGVATNEKLFF. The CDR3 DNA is TGTGCCAGTAAAAGTACAGGGGTCGCAACTAATGAAAAACTGTTTTTT.

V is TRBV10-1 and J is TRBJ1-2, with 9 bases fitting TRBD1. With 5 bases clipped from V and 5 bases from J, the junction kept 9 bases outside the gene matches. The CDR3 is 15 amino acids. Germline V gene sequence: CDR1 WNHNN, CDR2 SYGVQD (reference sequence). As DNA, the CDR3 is TGCGCCAGCAGTCCCGGGACAGGGTCACCTTATGGCTACACCTTC. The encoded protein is CASSPGTGSPYGYTF.

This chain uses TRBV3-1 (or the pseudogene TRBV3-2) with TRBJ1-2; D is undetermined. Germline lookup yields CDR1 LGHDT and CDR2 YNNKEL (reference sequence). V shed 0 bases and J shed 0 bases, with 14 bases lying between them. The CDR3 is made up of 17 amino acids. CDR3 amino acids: CASSQEWSPATNYGYTF. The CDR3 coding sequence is TGTGCCAGCAGCCAAGAGTGGAGTCCAGCTACTAACTATGGCTACACCTTC.

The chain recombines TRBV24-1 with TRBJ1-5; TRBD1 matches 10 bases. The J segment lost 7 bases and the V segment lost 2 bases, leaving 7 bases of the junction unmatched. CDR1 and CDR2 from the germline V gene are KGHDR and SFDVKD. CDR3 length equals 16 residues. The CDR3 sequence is CATSDSKTGGRQPQHF. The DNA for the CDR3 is TGTGCCACCAGTGATTCAAAGACAGGGGGCCGACAGCCCCAGCATTTT.

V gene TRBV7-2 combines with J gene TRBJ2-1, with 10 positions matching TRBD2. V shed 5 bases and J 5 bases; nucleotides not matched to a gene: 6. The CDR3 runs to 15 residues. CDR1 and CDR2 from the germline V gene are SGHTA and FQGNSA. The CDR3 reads CASSNGLAANNEQFF. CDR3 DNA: TGTGCCAGCAGCAACGGACTAGCGGCAAACAATGAGCAGTTCTTC.

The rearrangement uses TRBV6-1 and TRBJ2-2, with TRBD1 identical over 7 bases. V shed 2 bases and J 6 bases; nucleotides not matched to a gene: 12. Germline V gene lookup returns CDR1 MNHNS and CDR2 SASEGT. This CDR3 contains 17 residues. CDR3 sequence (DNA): TGTGCCAGCAGTGAACCCCGGGACAGAATGGGACCCGGGGAGCTGTTTTTT. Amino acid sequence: CASSEPRDRMGPGELFF.

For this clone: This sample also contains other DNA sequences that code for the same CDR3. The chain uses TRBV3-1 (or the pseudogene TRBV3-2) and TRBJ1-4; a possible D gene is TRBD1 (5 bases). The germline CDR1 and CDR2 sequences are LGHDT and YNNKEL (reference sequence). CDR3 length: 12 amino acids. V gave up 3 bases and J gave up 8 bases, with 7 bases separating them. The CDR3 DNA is TGTGCCAGCAGCCAGGGGGGAGAAAAACTGTTTTTT. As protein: CASSQGGEKLFF.

CDR3: CASKRDQGGYTF. The CDR3 DNA follows: TGTGCCAGCAAGCGGGATCAGGGAGGCTACACCTTC. The V call is TRBV2, the J call TRBJ1-2, with D maybe TRBD1 (5 bases). The V end lost 7 bases, the J end lost 8 bases, and 14 bases lay between the germline ends. Germline CDR1 is SNHLY and CDR2 is FYNNEI. This CDR3 has 12 amino acids.

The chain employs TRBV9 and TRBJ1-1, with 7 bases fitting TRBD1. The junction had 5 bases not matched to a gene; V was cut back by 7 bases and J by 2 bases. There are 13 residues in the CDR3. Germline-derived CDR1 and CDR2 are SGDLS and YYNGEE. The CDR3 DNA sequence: TGTGCCAGCGGTAGGGGGCCAAACACTGAAGCTTTCTTT. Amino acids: CASGRGPNTEAFF.

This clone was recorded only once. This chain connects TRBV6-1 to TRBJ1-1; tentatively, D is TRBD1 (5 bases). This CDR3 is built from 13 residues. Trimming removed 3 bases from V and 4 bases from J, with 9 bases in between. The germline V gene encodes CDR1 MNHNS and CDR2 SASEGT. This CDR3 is CASSDLTVTEAFF. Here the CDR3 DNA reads TGTGCCAGCAGTGATCTGACAGTCACTGAAGCTTTCTTT.

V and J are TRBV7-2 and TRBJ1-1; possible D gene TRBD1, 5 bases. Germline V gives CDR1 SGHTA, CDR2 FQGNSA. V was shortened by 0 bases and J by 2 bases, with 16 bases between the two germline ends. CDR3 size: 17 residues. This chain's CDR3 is CASSLAHSGKGNTEAFF. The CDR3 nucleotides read TGTGCCAGCAGCTTAGCCCACTCAGGGAAGGGCAACACTGAAGCTTTCTTT.

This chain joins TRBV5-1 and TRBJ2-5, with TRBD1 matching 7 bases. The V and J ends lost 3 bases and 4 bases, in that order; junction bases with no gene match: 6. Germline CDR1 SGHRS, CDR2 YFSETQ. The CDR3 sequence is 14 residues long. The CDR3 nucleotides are TGCGCCAGCAGCTCCGCGACAGGGAGAGAGACCCAGTACTTC. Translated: CASSSATGRETQYF.

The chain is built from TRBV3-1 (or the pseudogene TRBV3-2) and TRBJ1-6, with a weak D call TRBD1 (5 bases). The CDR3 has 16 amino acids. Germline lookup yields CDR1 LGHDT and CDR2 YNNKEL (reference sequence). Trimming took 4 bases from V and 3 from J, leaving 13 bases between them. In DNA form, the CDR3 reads TGTGCCAGCAGCCTCGACAGCCTCAACTATAATTCACCCCTCCACTTT. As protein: CASSLDSLNYNSPLHF.

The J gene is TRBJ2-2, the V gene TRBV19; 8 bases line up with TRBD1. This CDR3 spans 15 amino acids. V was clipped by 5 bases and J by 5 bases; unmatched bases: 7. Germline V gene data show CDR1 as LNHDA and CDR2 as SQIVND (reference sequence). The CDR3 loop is CASSLQGADTGELFF. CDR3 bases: TGTGCCAGTAGTCTCCAGGGGGCGGATACCGGGGAGCTGTTTTTT.

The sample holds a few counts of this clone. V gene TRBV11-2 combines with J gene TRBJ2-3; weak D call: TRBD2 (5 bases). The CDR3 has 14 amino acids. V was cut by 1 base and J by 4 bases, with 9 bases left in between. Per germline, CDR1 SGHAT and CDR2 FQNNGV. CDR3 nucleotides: TGTGCCAGCAGCTTAGGGGGAGTCTCAGATACGCAGTATTTT. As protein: CASSLGGVSDTQYF.

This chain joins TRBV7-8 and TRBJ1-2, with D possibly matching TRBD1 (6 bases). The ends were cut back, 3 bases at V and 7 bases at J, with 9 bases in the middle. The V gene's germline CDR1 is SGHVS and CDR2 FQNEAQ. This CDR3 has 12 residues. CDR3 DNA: TGTGCCAGCAGCTTGGGGGCGGCTGGCTACACCTTC. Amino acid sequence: CASSLGAAGYTF.

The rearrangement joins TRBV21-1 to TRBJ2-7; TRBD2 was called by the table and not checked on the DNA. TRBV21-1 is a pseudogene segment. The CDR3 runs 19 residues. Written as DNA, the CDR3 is TGTGCCAGCAGCAAAGTACGGTTTGTCAAGCGGGAGTGTATCTACGAGCAGTACGTC. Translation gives CASSKVRFVKRECIYEQYV.

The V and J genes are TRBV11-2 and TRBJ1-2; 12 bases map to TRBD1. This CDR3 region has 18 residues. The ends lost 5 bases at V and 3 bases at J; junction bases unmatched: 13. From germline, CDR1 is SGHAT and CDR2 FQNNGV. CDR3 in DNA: TGTGCCAGCAGCCACCGAGTAGGGACAGGGGGCGTAGACTATGGCTACACCTTC. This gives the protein CASSHRVGTGGVDYGYTF.

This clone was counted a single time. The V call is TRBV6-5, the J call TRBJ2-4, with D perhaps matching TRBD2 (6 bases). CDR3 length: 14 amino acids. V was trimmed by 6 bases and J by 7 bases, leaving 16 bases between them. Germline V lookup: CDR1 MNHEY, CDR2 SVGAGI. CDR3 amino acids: CASRPGSGVNIQYF. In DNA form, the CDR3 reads TGTGCCAGCAGGCCGGGATCGGGGGTGAACATTCAGTACTTC.

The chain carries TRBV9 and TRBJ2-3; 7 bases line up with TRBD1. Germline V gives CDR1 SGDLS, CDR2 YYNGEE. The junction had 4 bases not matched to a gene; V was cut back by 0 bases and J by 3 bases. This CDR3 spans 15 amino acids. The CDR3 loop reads CASSVGTGATDTQYF. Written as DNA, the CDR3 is TGTGCCAGCAGCGTAGGTACAGGGGCGACAGATACGCAGTATTTT. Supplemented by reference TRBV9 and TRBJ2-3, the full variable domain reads DSGVTQTPKHLITATGQRVTLRCSPRSGDLSVYWYQQSLDQGLQFLIQYYNGEERAKGNILERFSAQQFPDLHSELNLSSLELGDSALYFCASSVGTGATDTQYFGPGTRLTVL.

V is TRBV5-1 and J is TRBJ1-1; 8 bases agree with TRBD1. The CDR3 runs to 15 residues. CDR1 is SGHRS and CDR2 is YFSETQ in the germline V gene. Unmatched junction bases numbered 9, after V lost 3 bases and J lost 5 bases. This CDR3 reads CASSSSGQGLTEAFF. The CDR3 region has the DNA TGCGCCAGCAGCTCGTCCGGACAGGGATTAACTGAAGCTTTCTTT.

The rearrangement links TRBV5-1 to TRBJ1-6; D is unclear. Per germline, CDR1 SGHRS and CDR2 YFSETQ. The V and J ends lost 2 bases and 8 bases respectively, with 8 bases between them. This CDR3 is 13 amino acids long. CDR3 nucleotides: TGCGCCAGCAGCTTAGTCGTAGATTCACCCCTCCACTTT. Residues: CASSLVVDSPLHF.

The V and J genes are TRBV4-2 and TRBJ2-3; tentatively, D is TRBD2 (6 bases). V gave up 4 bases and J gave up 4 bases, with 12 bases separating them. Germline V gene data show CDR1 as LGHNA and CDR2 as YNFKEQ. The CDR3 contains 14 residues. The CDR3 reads CASSRGTGADTQYF. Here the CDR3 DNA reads TGTGCCAGCAGCCGCGGAACGGGGGCAGATACGCAGTATTTT.

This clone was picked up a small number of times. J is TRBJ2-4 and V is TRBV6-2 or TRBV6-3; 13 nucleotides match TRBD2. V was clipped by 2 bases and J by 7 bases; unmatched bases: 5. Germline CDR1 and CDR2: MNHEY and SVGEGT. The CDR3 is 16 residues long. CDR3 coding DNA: TGTGCCAGCAGTTACCCGGGACTAGCGGGATCTAACATTCAGTACTTC. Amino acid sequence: CASSYPGLAGSNIQYF.

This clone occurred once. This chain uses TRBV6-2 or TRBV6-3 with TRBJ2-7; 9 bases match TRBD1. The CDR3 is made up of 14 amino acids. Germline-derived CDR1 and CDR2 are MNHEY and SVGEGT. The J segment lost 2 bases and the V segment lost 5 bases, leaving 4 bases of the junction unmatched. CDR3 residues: CASSKGQGTYEQYF. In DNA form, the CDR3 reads TGTGCCAGCAGTAAGGGACAGGGTACCTACGAGCAGTACTTC.

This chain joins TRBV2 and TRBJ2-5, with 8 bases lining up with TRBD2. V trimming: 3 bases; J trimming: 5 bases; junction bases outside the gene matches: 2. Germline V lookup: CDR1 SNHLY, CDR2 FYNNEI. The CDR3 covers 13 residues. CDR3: CASSERGGETQYF. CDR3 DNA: TGTGCCAGCAGTGAGCGCGGGGGGGAGACCCAGTACTTC.

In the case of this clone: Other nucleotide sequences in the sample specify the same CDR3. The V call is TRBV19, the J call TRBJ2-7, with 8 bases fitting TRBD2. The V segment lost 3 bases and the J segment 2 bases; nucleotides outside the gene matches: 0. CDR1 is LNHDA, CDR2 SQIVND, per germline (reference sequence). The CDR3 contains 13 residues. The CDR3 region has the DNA TGTGCCAGTAGTATCGGGGGGGCCTACGAGCAGTACTTC. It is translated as CASSIGGAYEQYF.